These 13 T cell receptor beta chains were sequenced from one sample in a study of a mutant IDH1 vaccine in newly diagnosed glioma. These receptors have no identified antigens. The time point: week 11, during vaccination. The study gave 300 ug of mutant IDH1 20-mer peptide per vaccine dose, with topical imiquimod. Method: immunoSEQ multiplex PCR; TCRdb's copy keeps in-frame clones and lacks some. The sample shows some 120,000 clones, about four fifths of them seen only once. The specimen was PBMCs, collected from a glioma patient whose treatment included an IDH1 peptide vaccine. These receptors were collected from a middle-aged man with glioma.

V usage is TRBV21-1 and J usage is TRBJ2-1; TRBD2, as called in the table, went unchecked against the DNA. TRBV21-1 is an annotated pseudogene. The CDR3 extends over 17 amino acids. The CDR3 loop reads CASSKDVLAGGGNEQFF. The CDR3, as DNA: TGTGCCAGCAGCAAAGACGTCCTAGCGGGGGGTGGCAATGAGCAGTTCTTC.

The table lists this clone with a count of one. The rearrangement links TRBV19 to TRBJ2-3; 7 bases fit TRBD1. This CDR3 is 15 amino acids long. The trim removed 5 bases at V and 4 bases at J, leaving 9 bases unmatched. The V gene's germline CDR1 is LNHDA and CDR2 SQIVND (reference sequence). DNA of the CDR3: TGTGCCAGTAGTGCCGGACAGGCTGGAGCAGATACGCAGTATTTT. It codes for CASSAGQAGADTQYF.

This clone has just one count. The chain links TRBV6-6 to TRBJ2-1; 7 bases match TRBD2. Losses at the gene ends were 6 bases for V and 6 bases for J; bases not matched to a gene: 8. Per germline, CDR1 MNHNY and CDR2 SVGAGI (reference sequence). CDR3 size: 14 residues. The DNA of the CDR3 is TGTGCCAGCAGCTGGGGGAGGGTTCTCAATGAGCAGTTCTTC. It codes for CASSWGRVLNEQFF.

This chain joins TRBV6-1 and TRBJ2-2; 8 bases line up with TRBD1. Trimming at V came to 6 bases and at J to 1 base, leaving 1 base not matched to a gene. The CDR3 runs 14 residues. CDR1 MNHNS and CDR2 SASEGT come from the germline V gene. The CDR3 protein is CASRGQVNTGELFF. CDR3 coding DNA: TGTGCCAGCAGGGGACAGGTGAACACCGGGGAGCTGTTTTTT.

This clone was picked up one time. This chain uses TRBV5-4 with TRBJ1-1; 7 bases agree with TRBD1. The V and J ends lost 3 bases and 4 bases, in that order; junction bases with no gene match: 6. The CDR3 spans 14 residues. The germline gives CDR1 SGHNT, CDR2 YYREEE (reference sequence). The CDR3 DNA reads as TGTGCCAGCAGCTCCGGACAGGATCTCACTGAAGCTTTCTTT. This translates into CASSSGQDLTEAFF.

The chain is built from TRBV5-1 and TRBJ1-5; D possibly corresponds to TRBD1 (5 bases). This CDR3 spans 15 amino acids. CDR1 and CDR2 (germline): SGHRS, YFSETQ. V lost 4 bases to trimming and J lost 1 base, with 12 bases between them. The CDR3: CASSPWDPSNQPQHF. CDR3 coding DNA: TGCGCCAGCAGCCCCTGGGACCCAAGCAATCAGCCCCAGCATTTT.

The rearrangement uses TRBV7-9 and TRBJ2-2, with D tentatively TRBD2 (6 bases). The CDR3 is 15 residues long. Trimming took off 5 bases at V and 2 bases at J, with 12 bases between the two ends. The germline V gene has CDR1 SEHNR and CDR2 FQNEAQ (reference sequence). The chain's CDR3 is CASSRGTVNTGELFF. The CDR3 nucleotides read TGTGCCAGCAGCCGGGGGACGGTCAACACCGGGGAGCTGTTTTTT.

The chain employs TRBV5-4 and TRBJ2-5; no definite D call. In germline, CDR1 is SGHNT, CDR2 YYREEE (reference sequence). V lost 7 bases to trimming and J lost 1 base, with 11 bases between them. This CDR3 region has 13 residues. CDR3 region: CASRGGLQETQYF. CDR3 bases: TGTGCCAGCCGAGGTGGGCTCCAAGAGACCCAGTACTTC.

This clone was recorded a few times. This chain connects TRBV7-9 to TRBJ1-5, with unresolved D. The V gene lost 3 bases and the J gene lost 2 bases, with 5 bases spanning the gap. In germline, CDR1 is SEHNR, CDR2 FQNEAQ (reference sequence). The CDR3 extends over 13 amino acids. In DNA, the CDR3 is TGTGCCAGCAGCTTGTCTGGCAATCAGCCCCAGCATTTT. Its protein product is CASSLSGNQPQHF.

The chain links TRBV7-9 to TRBJ1-2, with a possible D match to TRBD1 (5 bases). Germline CDR1 SEHNR, CDR2 FQNEAQ (reference sequence). V lost 0 bases, J lost 6 bases, and 14 bases lay in between. The length of the CDR3 is 15 residues. CDR3: CASSLARQGQNGYTF. As DNA, the CDR3 is TGTGCCAGCAGCTTAGCGCGGCAGGGTCAAAATGGCTACACCTTC.

V usage is TRBV19 and J usage is TRBJ2-7; 11 bases map to TRBD1. Germline-derived CDR1 and CDR2 are LNHDA and SQIVND (reference sequence). The CDR3 is made up of 15 amino acids. Trimming removed 3 bases from V and 4 bases from J; junction bases left unmatched: 5. The CDR3 nucleotides read TGTGCCAGTAGTATCGGGACAGGGGGGACGTACGAGCAGTACTTC. Translating gives CASSIGTGGTYEQYF.

The V and J genes are TRBV2 and TRBJ1-1; D remains unclear. Trimming pared 2 bases from V and 6 bases from J, leaving 10 bases between. The CDR3 contains 13 residues. Per germline, CDR1 SNHLY and CDR2 FYNNEI. CDR3 nucleotide sequence: TGTGCCAGCAGTGAAAACCGGGAGGCTGAAGCTTTCTTT. It yields the protein CASSENREAEAFF.

The V call is TRBV18, the J call TRBJ2-1; 7 bases map to TRBD2. The CDR3 consists of 15 residues. CDR1 and CDR2 from the germline V gene are KGHSH and LQKENI. V lost 3 bases and J lost 5; bases outside the gene matches: 7. The CDR3 sequence is CASSPFGGNHNEQFF. DNA of the CDR3: TGTGCCAGCTCACCCTTCGGGGGGAACCACAATGAGCAGTTCTTC. Drawing the rest from reference TRBV18 and TRBJ2-1, the complete variable domain is NAGVMQNPRHLVRRRGQEARLRCSPMKGHSHVYWYRQLPEEGLKFMVYLQKENIIDESGMPKERFSAEFPKEGPSILRIQQVVRGDSAAYFCASSPFGGNHNEQFFGPGTRLTVL.